This T cell receptor beta chain was recovered during a study of blood T cell repertoires in COVID-19. Study-level information: Collection of acute and convalescent COVID-19 samples took place in the United States, Italy and Spain. From T cells, B-cell-depleted T cells, or PBMCs came the material, which was cDNA or gDNA.

Per the germline V gene, CDR1 is SNHLY and CDR2 is FYNNEI. This CDR3 has 15 amino acids. The ends were cut back, 3 bases at V and 5 bases at J, with 14 bases in the middle. TCRdb's table, derived via immunoSEQ multiplex PCR, lists solely in-frame clones and lacks some. The data contain a few hundred thousand clones, 86% of them singletons. Sequencing was done on a sample of peripheral blood. This sequence was found in a woman aged 55-70 years with COVID-19, enrolled during active disease. The chain uses TRBV2 and TRBJ1-3; no clear D gene. The CDR3 reads CASSDGHSRRNTIYF. The CDR3 DNA reads as TGTGCCAGCAGTGATGGGCACTCGCGCCGAAACACCATATATTTT.